These 12 T cell receptor beta chains share one sample of origin, sequenced in a study of control samples from healthy donors and cancer patients. Data came from immunoSEQ multiplex PCR; TCRdb stores just in-frame clones and leaves some out. Counted here are more than 75,000 clones, around three quarters occurring once; the ten biggest clones make up 10% to 13%. Sequenced material: blood. The source is a woman between 25 and 40 years old in good health.

The chain employs TRBV9 and TRBJ2-1; D unresolved. The germline V gene has CDR1 SGDLS and CDR2 YYNGEE. The CDR3 length is 14 residues. With 0 bases removed from V and 6 bases from J, the gap between germline ends came to 10 bases. The CDR3 nucleotides are TGTGCCAGCAGCGTAGGTTTTAGCCCCAATGAGCAGTTCTTC. Translated: CASSVGFSPNEQFF.

The rearrangement uses TRBV5-6 and TRBJ2-3, with D hard to call. The CDR3 covers 13 residues. V lost 2 bases to trimming and J lost 3 bases, with 7 bases between them. The germline gives CDR1 SGHDT, CDR2 YYEEEE. The CDR3 DNA reads TGTGCCAGCAGCTTTGAGAGGACAGATACGCAGTATTTT. This sequence encodes CASSFERTDTQYF.

The rearrangement links TRBV7-2 to TRBJ2-7; no reliable D call. Trimming removed 1 base from V and 6 bases from J, with 4 bases in between. From germline, CDR1 is SGHTA and CDR2 FQGNSA. The CDR3 is 11 residues long. CDR3 DNA: TGTGCCAGCAGCTTAGAGCTCGAGCAGTACTTC. This sequence encodes CASSLELEQYF.

The V call is TRBV4-3, the J call TRBJ2-7; D not certain. Germline V gene lookup returns CDR1 LGHNA and CDR2 YSLEER. The CDR3 is 15 amino acids. Deletions cut 4 bases from V and 2 bases from J, with 15 bases between. DNA for the CDR3: TGCGCCAGCAGCCGAGCCCCAGCGAGCACCTACGAGCAGTACTTC. This codes for CASSRAPASTYEQYF.

V is TRBV19 and J is TRBJ1-6, with 8 bases aligning to TRBD1. J gave up 6 bases and V 5 bases, and 3 bases lay outside the gene matches. The CDR3 is made up of 14 amino acids. Germline assignment: CDR1 LNHDA and CDR2 SQIVND (reference sequence). The CDR3 is CASSDTGGNSPLHF. In nucleotides, the CDR3 is TGTGCCAGTAGTGATACAGGGGGTAATTCACCCCTCCACTTT.

This chain joins TRBV5-1 and TRBJ2-1, with D unresolved. The V gene's germline CDR1 is SGHRS and CDR2 YFSETQ. The V and J ends lost 3 bases and 7 bases respectively, with 17 bases between them. The CDR3 loop spans 15 amino acids. CDR3 in DNA: TGCGCCAGCAGCTACGGACGGTCAGTGGGGAATGAGCAGTTCTTC. Translation gives CASSYGRSVGNEQFF.

V gene TRBV5-1 combines with J gene TRBJ1-2, with D perhaps matching TRBD1 (5 bases). V was clipped by 4 bases and J by 4 bases, with 11 bases between them. The CDR3 consists of 13 residues. Per the germline V gene, CDR1 is SGHRS and CDR2 is YFSETQ. DNA of the CDR3: TGCGCCAGCAGCCAAGGGACTGCCTATGGCTACACCTTC. Its protein product is CASSQGTAYGYTF. The whole variable domain, filled in from reference TRBV5-1 and TRBJ1-2, reads KAGVTQTPRYLIKTRGQQVTLSCSPISGHRSVSWYQQTPGQGLQFLFEYFSETQRNKGNFPGRFSGRQFSNSRSEMNVSTLELGDSALYLCASSQGTAYGYTFGSGTRLTVV.

This clone was observed once. V is TRBV23-1 and J is TRBJ2-7; D is unresolved. TRBV23-1 is annotated as an ORF whose role is uncertain. CDR3 length: 14 residues. Trimming cost V 0 bases and J 0 bases, with 6 bases left between them. The CDR3 reads CASSQSGDSYEQYF. In nucleotides, the CDR3 is TGCGCCAGCAGTCAATCTGGGGACTCCTACGAGCAGTACTTC.

A word on this clone: This sample also contains other DNA sequences that code for the same CDR3. The V and J genes are TRBV11-3 and TRBJ2-3; 8 nucleotides align to TRBD2. Germline trimming cut 5 bases from V and 3 bases from J; bases unmatched to any gene: 7. The germline V gene encodes CDR1 SGHNT and CDR2 YENEEA. CDR3 length: 15 residues. CDR3 loop: CASSPTGGATDTQYF. CDR3 in DNA: TGTGCCAGCAGCCCGACCGGGGGGGCAACAGATACGCAGTATTTT.

This chain links TRBV30 with TRBJ2-7; a weak D match, TRBD1 (5 bases). V gave up 7 bases and J gave up 3 bases, with 22 bases separating them. Germline CDR1 is GTSNPN and CDR2 is SVGIG (reference sequence). The CDR3 is made up of 15 amino acids. The chain's CDR3 is CAYLKFGHQYYEQYF. Written as DNA, the CDR3 is TGTGCCTACCTCAAATTCGGACACCAATACTACGAGCAGTACTTC.

The chain uses TRBV11-2 and TRBJ1-5, with D unresolved. V gave up 4 bases and J gave up 8 bases, with 12 bases separating them. Germline V lookup: CDR1 SGHAT, CDR2 FQNNGV. CDR3 length: 13 amino acids. The CDR3 region is CASSSPRPEPQHF. The CDR3 coding sequence is TGTGCCAGCAGCTCCCCGCGCCCGGAGCCCCAGCATTTT.

The chain links TRBV4-3 to TRBJ2-3, with TRBD2 matching over 10 bases. This CDR3 has 16 residues. CDR1 is LGHNA, CDR2 YSLEER, per germline. J was trimmed by 1 base and V by 3 bases; bases with no gene match: 4. DNA of the CDR3: TGCGCCAGCAGCCACGCCACTAGCGGGGGCACAGATACGCAGTATTTT. It specifies CASSHATSGGTDTQYF.